This is a list of T cell receptor beta chains from one sample in a study of T cells in Graves' hyperthyroidism and ophthalmopathy. TCRdb re-called the multiplex PCR reads with MiXCR, one entry per CDR3 protein. The table shows 450,000 to 650,000 distinct CDR3 sequences, with roughly 20% occurring only once. Sequencing was done on a sample of blood. The receptor set was obtained from a man younger than 35 with Graves' hyperthyroidism. The CDR3 runs from the conserved cysteine through the conserved F or W. A D gene is named only where the DNA matches it firmly. Clone size, where shown, is once, few, many, or a class for clones that have expanded.

j_gene	d_gene	v_gene	abundance	CDR3nt	CDR3aa
TRBJ2-5	TRBD1	TRBV12-5	NA	TGTGCTAGTGGTCACCCCCTCGACAGGGATCGAGAGACCCAGTACTTC	CASGHPLDRDRETQYF
TRBJ2-7	NA	TRBV20-1	many	TGCAGTGCTAGAGAATTTCCTGACGGGCCCCGATTCCACGAGCAGTACTTC	CSAREFPDGPRFHEQYF
TRBJ1-2	NA	TRBV2	many	TGTGCCAGCAGTACACAGGGTCTCGAGGGCTACACCTTC	CASSTQGLEGYTF
TRBJ1-2	TRBD1	TRBV4-1	NA	TGCGCCAGCAGCCAAGACGACAGGGGGCTAAACTATGGCTACACCTTC	CASSQDDRGLNYGYTF
TRBJ1-5	TRBD1	TRBV27	NA	TGTGCCAGCACCCCCGTATACAGGGGGAAAAATCAGCCCCAGCATTTT	CASTPVYRGKNQPQHF
TRBJ1-1	TRBD1	TRBV27	NA	TGTGCCAGCAGACCGGACAGGGGTATGGCTGAAGCTTTCTTT	CASRPDRGMAEAFF
TRBJ2-7	TRBD2	TRBV6-1	NA	TGTGCCAGCAGTGATGGCGGGGGAGGACACTACGAGCAGTACTTC	CASSDGGGGHYEQYF
TRBJ2-2	TRBD1	TRBV29-1	many	TGCAGCGTGGGGGACAGGGTGCCCACCGGGGAGCTGTTTTTT	CSVGDRVPTGELFF
TRBJ2-5	NA	TRBV18	many	TGTGCCAGCTCACCATGGAGCCAAGAGACCCAGTACTTC	CASSPWSQETQYF
TRBJ2-5	TRBD1	TRBV5-4	many	TGTGCCAGCAGCGAGGGACAGGGGGAGACCCAGTACTTC	CASSEGQGETQYF
TRBJ2-5	NA	TRBV7-9	NA	TGTGCCAGCAGCTTAGAAGGAGGGCAGGGGCAAGAGACCCAGTACTTC	CASSLEGGQGQETQYF
TRBJ1-2	NA	TRBV5-1	many	TGCGCCAGCAGCTTGGTGGGACCCGACGGCTATGGCTACACCTTC	CASSLVGPDGYGYTF
TRBJ1-5	TRBD1	TRBV5-5	many	TGTGCCAGCAGCTTGGTATGGACAGGGCCCAATCAGCCCCAGCATTTT	CASSLVWTGPNQPQHF
TRBJ1-1	NA	TRBV28	many	TGTGCCAGCAGTTTAAAGAGGGGGAACACTGAAGCTTTCTTT	CASSLKRGNTEAFF
TRBJ2-7	NA	TRBV11-2	NA	TGTGCCAGCAGCCCCAAACCCAAGGGTCGAGGCTACGAGCAGTACTTC	CASSPKPKGRGYEQYF
TRBJ1-1	TRBD1	TRBV5-1	few	TGCGCCAGCAGGGGGACAGGGAGTATGGTTCGAACTGAAGCTTTCTTT	CASRGTGSMVRTEAFF
TRBJ1-5	NA	TRBV12-3/TRBV12-4	many	TGTGCCAGCAGTTTAGGTAGGGAGGTGCAGCCCCAGCATTTT	CASSLGREVQPQHF
TRBJ1-5	TRBD1	TRBV6-2/TRBV6-3	few	TGTGCCAGCAGGTCCTCGACAGGGCAGCCCCAGCATTTT	CASRSSTGQPQHF
TRBJ1-5	TRBD1	TRBV6-1	few	TGTGCCAGCGAGGACCTGACAGGGGGCGGCAATCAGCCCCAGCATTTT	CASEDLTGGGNQPQHF
TRBJ1-2	TRBD1	TRBV14	many	TGTGCCAGCACCGAGGACAGGGAAGGCTACACCTTC	CASTEDREGYTF
TRBJ2-7	NA	TRBV10-3	NA	TGTGCCATCAGTGACCCGGTTTTACAGGGCCCTTACGAGCAGTACTTC	CAISDPVLQGPYEQYF
TRBJ1-1	NA	TRBV12-3/TRBV12-4	NA	TGTGCCAGCAGTAGAGGAGGACATATCAACACTGAAGCTTTCTTT	CASSRGGHINTEAFF
TRBJ2-7	NA	TRBV12-3/TRBV12-4	many	TGTGCCAGCAGTTTAGGAGGGCCGGCTAGCGAGCAGTACTTC	CASSLGGPASEQYF
TRBJ1-2	NA	TRBV18	few	TGTGCCAGCTCACCGGGCCGCAACACCTATGGCTACACCTTC	CASSPGRNTYGYTF
TRBJ2-7	TRBD2	TRBV6-1	NA	TGTGCCAGCAGGGGGGGACTAGCGGTTCTCTCCTACGAGCAGTACTTC	CASRGGLAVLSYEQYF
TRBJ1-5	TRBD1	TRBV19	many	TGTGCCAGTAGTTCGCAGGGGGCAGACAGGAGCAATCAGCCCCAGCATTTT	CASSSQGADRSNQPQHF
TRBJ1-1	NA	TRBV7-9	many	TGTGCCAGCAGCTTAGCGGCAGGGGAAACTGAAGCTTTCTTT	CASSLAAGETEAFF
TRBJ1-2	NA	TRBV28	many	TGTGCCAGCAGTTTGTTAGACCCGAGGGGCGGCTACACCTTC	CASSLLDPRGGYTF
TRBJ1-2	TRBD1	TRBV13	many	TGTGCCAGCAGAGCCCGGGACAGCTTCTATGGCTACACCTTC	CASRARDSFYGYTF
TRBJ1-4	NA	TRBV6-5	many	TGTGCCAGCAGTCGGCTGCTTAATGAAAAACTGTTTTTT	CASSRLLNEKLFF
TRBJ1-2	NA	TRBV6-5	many	TGTGCCAGCAGTTACGCCGGGGCGGGGGCGTATGGCTACACCTTC	CASSYAGAGAYGYTF
TRBJ1-5	NA	TRBV20-1	many	TGCAGTGCTAGAGATAGAGAGATTGGCAATCAGCCCCAGCATTTT	CSARDREIGNQPQHF
TRBJ1-1	TRBD1	TRBV12-3/TRBV12-4	many	TGTGCCAGCAGCGTAGGACAGGGGCCATGGAACACTGAAGCTTTCTTT	CASSVGQGPWNTEAFF
TRBJ2-7	TRBD2	TRBV6-1	few	TGTGCCAGCAGTGAAGCTCGGGACTACCCCTACGAGCAGTACTTC	CASSEARDYPYEQYF